A selection of T cell receptor beta chains follows, all from one sample in a study of blood T cell repertoires in COVID-19. Clones were sequenced by immunoSEQ multiplex PCR, and TCRdb holds only the in-frame ones, with some missing. This table holds tens of thousands of clones, 86% found once. The source material was peripheral blood. Source of these receptors: a man younger than 40 with acute or convalescent COVID-19. Both conserved end residues are part of each CDR3. D genes are given only for firm matches.

>TRBJ1-5|TRBD1|TRBV10-2
CASSEQGGQPQHF
TGCGCCAGCAGTGAGCAGGGGGGTCAGCCCCAGCATTTT
>TRBJ1-3|TRBD1|TRBV30
CAWNQRTGAVDTIYF
TGTGCCTGGAATCAACGGACAGGGGCGGTGGACACCATATATTTT
>TRBJ2-2|TRBD2|TRBV19
CASSQPRGDANTGELFF
TGTGCCAGTAGCCAACCCCGGGGGGACGCGAACACCGGGGAGCTGTTTTTT
>TRBJ2-2|TRBD1|TRBV12-3/TRBV12-4
CASGRQGIGELFF
TGTGCCAGCGGGCGACAGGGTATCGGGGAGCTGTTTTTT
>TRBJ2-6|-|TRBV19
CASSREGSGSGANVLTF
TGTGCCAGTAGTAGAGAGGGTAGCGGCTCTGGGGCCAACGTCCTGACTTTC
>TRBJ1-2|TRBD1|TRBV9
CASSVNDREAYGYTF
TGTGCCAGCAGCGTAAACGACAGGGAGGCCTATGGCTACACCTTC
>TRBJ1-1|-|TRBV23-1
CASSQSSGVRAFF
TGCGCCAGCAGTCAATCTTCGGGGGTTCGTGCTTTCTTT
>TRBJ1-6|-|TRBV7-9
CASSLELGANSPLHF
TGTGCCAGCAGCTTAGAACTGGGCGCCAATTCACCCCTCCACTTT
>TRBJ1-6|-|TRBV29-1
CSVGQSSNSPLHF
TGCAGCGTCGGACAGTCAAGTAATTCACCCCTCCACTTT
>TRBJ1-1|TRBD1|TRBV28
CASSFRDREAFF
TGTGCCAGCAGTTTCCGGGACAGGGAAGCTTTCTTT